This TCR beta chain was recorded in a study of cytomegalovirus exposure and HLA in healthy donors. Study-wide results and limits: The listing of approximately 160 TCR beta chains classed them as cytomegalovirus-associated.

Measured with immunoSEQ multiplex PCR; TCRdb has only the in-frame clones, and not every one. This repertoire shows roughly 350,000 clones, 70% to 90% found once; its top ten account for about 0.8%. The germline V gene encodes CDR1 LGHNA and CDR2 YSLEER. The CDR3 has 18 residues. After removal of 1 base from V and 4 bases from J, the junction contained 5 bases not matched to a gene. About this clone itself: Its cognate antigen is unknown.

The chain has TRBV4-3 and TRBJ2-3; 16 bases line up with TRBD2. The sequenced material came from PBMCs. The sequence was collected from a woman aged 18-29 years in good health and CMV-seronegative. The CDR3 DNA is TGCGCCAGCAGCCAAGGGGGACTAGCGGGAGGGGTCCCAGATACGCAGTATTTT. Protein sequence: CASSQGGLAGGVPDTQYF.